This T cell receptor (beta chain) originates from a study of OX40 agonist ivuxolimab in advanced cancers. Study context: A history of anti-PD-1, anti-PD-L1 or anti-CTLA-4 therapy was acceptable, and 40% had some. Study-level points and caveats: Dosing at 0.1 to 3.0 mg/kg was accompanied by clonal expansion of CD4+ and CD8+ blood T cells by week 6.

A history of autoimmune disease or systemic immunosuppression excluded patients. This table comes from immunoSEQ multiplex PCR, and its TCRdb copy is limited to in-frame clones, with some not included. Of tens of thousands of clones in the sample, around 80% are singletons; the top ten hold about 3.1%. This clone was counted a few times. The antigen remains undetermined. With 5 bases clipped from V and 0 bases from J, the junction kept 12 bases outside the gene matches. From germline, CDR1 is SGHRS and CDR2 YFSETQ. The CDR3 loop spans 17 amino acids. This sample comprised CD4+ or CD8+ T cells sorted from blood, obtained in a trial of the OX40 agonist ivuxolimab. The rearrangement links TRBV5-1 to TRBJ2-3, with 7 bases aligning to TRBD1. This clonotype was obtained from an adult with an advanced solid tumor such as melanoma, head and neck, liver or kidney cancer. CDR3 loop: CASSYRGGDPSTDTQYF. In DNA form, the CDR3 reads TGCGCCAGCAGTTACCGAGGGGGCGATCCCAGCACAGATACGCAGTATTTT.